Listed here are 5 T cell receptor beta chains from one sample, sequenced in a study of cytomegalovirus exposure and HLA in healthy donors. The PCR used 60 Vbeta and 13 Jbeta primers. The repertoire was sequenced with immunoSEQ multiplex PCR; TCRdb's copy has only in-frame clones and lacks some. The sample records 99,000 or so clones, roughly 80% being singletons. Sequenced material: PBMCs. The receptors stem from a man aged 25-40 years in good health and CMV-seropositive.

Only one count was recorded for this clone. The CDR3 region has the DNA TGCGCCAGCAGCCAAGATTCTTTCGGCTACGAGCAGTACTTC. Translated, it gives CASSQDSFGYEQYF. This rearrangement joins TRBV4-1 to TRBJ2-7; no reliable D call. V was pared by 0 bases and J by 3 bases, with 9 bases between. The germline CDR1 and CDR2 sequences are MGHRA and YSYEKL. The CDR3 is made up of 14 amino acids.

The V gene is TRBV6-6, the J gene TRBJ1-1; D not resolved. The CDR3 consists of 14 residues. The V gene's germline CDR1 is MNHNY and CDR2 SVGAGI (reference sequence). The V and J ends lost 6 bases and 1 base respectively, with 12 bases between them. The chain's CDR3 is CASRPAGRNTEAFF. DNA of the CDR3: TGTGCCAGCAGACCCGCGGGCCGGAACACTGAAGCTTTCTTT.

In nucleotides, the CDR3 is TGTGCCAGCAGCTGGGCGGGGAGCTCCTACGAGCAGTACTTC. It yields the protein CASSWAGSSYEQYF. This chain connects TRBV11-1 to TRBJ2-7, with a tentative D call TRBD2 (6 bases). The CDR3 has 14 amino acids. The ends were cut back, 4 bases at V and 0 bases at J, with 10 bases in the middle. Germline CDR1 and CDR2: SGHAT and FQDESV (reference sequence).

The sample holds one count of this clone. The V gene is TRBV5-5, the J gene TRBJ1-2; 7 bases map to TRBD1. Trimming took 0 bases from V and 3 from J; bases not matched to a gene: 2. The CDR3 sequence is 14 residues long. Germline CDR1 SGHKS, CDR2 YYEKEE (reference sequence). The CDR3 protein is CASSLATGDYGYTF. The CDR3 DNA is TGTGCCAGCAGCTTGGCCACAGGGGACTATGGCTACACCTTC.

A note on this clone: The same CDR3 is also encoded by other DNA sequences in this sample. The chain links TRBV7-2 to TRBJ1-5; D gene ambiguous. V shed 1 base and J shed 0 bases, with 7 bases lying between them. Germline values: CDR1 SGHTA, CDR2 FQGNSA. The CDR3 has 15 amino acids. CDR3 protein: CASSLDSGSNQPQHF. CDR3 bases: TGTGCCAGCAGCTTAGATTCCGGTAGCAATCAGCCCCAGCATTTT.